This TCR beta chain was captured by sequencing in a study of blood T cell repertoires in COVID-19. Looking at the study overall: The samples span acute and convalescent COVID-19 from the United States, Italy and Spain. Sample material is recorded as cDNA or gDNA derived from T cells, B-cell-depleted T cells, or PBMCs.

As handled by the study authors: Reference gene primer amplification in the assay estimated nucleated cell counts. Only in-frame clones appear in the TCRdb table, and some are missing; sequencing was by immunoSEQ multiplex PCR. V, J and clone size reflect that table, while D and trimming were determined from the DNA. The table has over 150,000 clones, under 90% seen once. CDR1 and CDR2 (germline): SGHTS, YDEGEE. The junction had 5 bases not matched to a gene; V was cut back by 4 bases and J by 4 bases. The CDR3 covers 15 residues. The sequence came from an elderly woman with acute or convalescent COVID-19. J is TRBJ1-3 and V is TRBV5-8; 10 bases map to TRBD1. Sample: peripheral blood. CDR3 sequence: CASSPTGGGGNTIYF. CDR3 DNA sequence: TGTGCCAGCAGCCCGACAGGGGGCGGAGGAAACACCATATATTTT.